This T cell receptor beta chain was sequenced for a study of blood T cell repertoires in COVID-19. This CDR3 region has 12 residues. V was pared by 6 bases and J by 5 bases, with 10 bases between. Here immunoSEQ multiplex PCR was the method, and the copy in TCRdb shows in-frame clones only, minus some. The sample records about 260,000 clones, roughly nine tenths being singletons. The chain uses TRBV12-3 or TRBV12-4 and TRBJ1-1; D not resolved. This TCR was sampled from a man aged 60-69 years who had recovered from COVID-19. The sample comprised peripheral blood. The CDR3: CASSYVQTEAFF. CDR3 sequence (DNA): TGTGCCAGCAGCTACGTCCAAACTGAAGCTTTCTTT.